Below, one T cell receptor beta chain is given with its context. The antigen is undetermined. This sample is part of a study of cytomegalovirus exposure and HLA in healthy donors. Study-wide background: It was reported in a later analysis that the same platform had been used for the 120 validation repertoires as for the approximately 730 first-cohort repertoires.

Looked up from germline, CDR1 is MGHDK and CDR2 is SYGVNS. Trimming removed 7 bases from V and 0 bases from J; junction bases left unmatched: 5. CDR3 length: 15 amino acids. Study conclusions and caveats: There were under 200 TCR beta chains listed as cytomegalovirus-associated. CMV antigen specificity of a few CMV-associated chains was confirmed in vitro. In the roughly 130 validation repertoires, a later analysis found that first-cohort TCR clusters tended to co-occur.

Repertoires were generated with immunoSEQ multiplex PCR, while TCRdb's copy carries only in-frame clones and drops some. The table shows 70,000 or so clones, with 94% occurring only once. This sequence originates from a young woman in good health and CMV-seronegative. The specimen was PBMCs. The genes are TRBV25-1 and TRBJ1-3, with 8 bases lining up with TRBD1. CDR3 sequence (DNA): TGTGCCAGCACCGACACAGGGGGCTCTGGAAACACCATATATTTT. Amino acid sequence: CASTDTGGSGNTIYF.